This TCR beta chain originates from a study of cytomegalovirus exposure and HLA in healthy donors. Overall study context: About 80 million unique TCR sequences came from HLA-typed donors in an early release. Membership in the Caucasian-associated ancestry cluster was found for 81% of 350 to 450 genotyped donors.

Primers included in the PCR were 60 Vbeta and 13 Jbeta primers. The method was immunoSEQ multiplex PCR; TCRdb's version includes in-frame clones alone and lacks a portion of them. The sample carries 100,000 to 150,000 clones, around three quarters recorded once. CDR3 length equals 17 residues. The V end lost 1 base, the J end lost 0 bases, and 14 bases lay between the germline ends. Looked up from germline, CDR1 is SGDLS and CDR2 is YYNGEE. The TCR was taken from a man aged 25 to 45 in good health and CMV-seronegative. The source material was PBMCs. The rearrangement links TRBV9 to TRBJ2-1, with a tentative D call TRBD2 (6 bases). CDR3 DNA sequence: TGTGCCAGCAGCGTAAGGTTTGCGGGGAGCTCCTACAATGAGCAGTTCTTC. It translates to CASSVRFAGSSYNEQFF.